The 16 T cell receptor beta chains below all came from one sample that was sequenced in a study of CD8 T cells in Susac syndrome. Random-hexamer reverse transcription was applied to roughly 0.5 to 1 ug RNA. TCRdb reanalysed the immunoSEQ multiplex PCR reads using MiXCR and keeps one entry per CDR3 protein. The sample shows about 210,000 distinct CDR3 sequences, 93% of them seen only once. Material: CD4+ T cells from PBMCs. The source is a human donor in good health.

The chain couples TRBV5-6 to TRBJ2-1; D not resolved. V lost 3 bases, J lost 7 bases, and 8 bases lay in between. The CDR3 totals 12 residues. CDR1 and CDR2 (germline): SGHDT, YYEEEE. The chain's CDR3 is CASSSRQNEQFF. The DNA for the CDR3 is TGTGCCAGCAGCTCCAGGCAGAATGAGCAGTTCTTC.

V usage is TRBV11-1 and J usage is TRBJ2-2, with 7 bases fitting TRBD1. CDR1 is SGHAT, CDR2 FQDESV, per germline (reference sequence). V lost 5 bases, J lost 5 bases, and 8 bases stayed unmatched. The CDR3 sequence is 15 residues long. Written as DNA, the CDR3 is TGTGCCAGCAGCCTAGGGGGACAGTTTACCGGGGAGCTGTTTTTT. Translating it yields CASSLGGQFTGELFF.

This clonotype was detected a few times. The rearrangement joins TRBV3-1 to TRBJ1-6; a possible D gene is TRBD1 (5 bases). Trimming took 8 bases from V and 7 from J, leaving 12 bases between them. This CDR3 has 13 residues. In germline, CDR1 is LGHDT, CDR2 YNNKEL (reference sequence). This CDR3 is CASSDNLNSPLHF. The CDR3 bases are TGTGCCAGCTCGGACAACTTGAATTCACCCCTCCACTTT. Combining the CDR3 with reference TRBV3-1 and TRBJ1-6 gives the whole variable domain DTAVSQTPKYLVTQMGNDKSIKCEQNLGHDTMYWYKQDSKKFLKIMFSYNNKELIINETVPNRFSPKSPDKAHLNLHINSLELGDSAVYFCASSDNLNSPLHFGNGTRLTVT.

The genes are TRBV2 and TRBJ1-1, with 9 bases identical to TRBD1. This CDR3 comprises 12 residues. Germline V CDR1 and CDR2: SNHLY, FYNNEI. V lost 8 bases and J lost 8; bases outside the gene matches: 6. The CDR3 DNA sequence: TGTGCCAGCTTCGGGACAGGGAGAGAAGCTTTCTTT. Residues: CASFGTGREAFF.

The gene calls are TRBV4-2 and TRBJ1-2; the D gene is possibly TRBD1 (5 bases). The V and J ends lost 7 bases and 8 bases respectively, with 17 bases between them. The germline CDR1 and CDR2 sequences are LGHNA and YNFKEQ. The CDR3 has 13 amino acids. The CDR3 loop reads CASTNDRGGGYTF. CDR3 nucleotides: TGTGCCAGCACCAACGATCGGGGGGGAGGCTACACCTTC.

This chain uses TRBV3-1 with TRBJ1-3; D remains ambiguous. The V gene lost 1 base and the J gene lost 4 bases, with 23 bases spanning the gap. Looked up from germline, CDR1 is LGHDT and CDR2 is YNNKEL (reference sequence). There are 19 residues in the CDR3. The CDR3 coding sequence is TGTGCCAGCAGCCAAGGAACGCTGCGGCCGTCCAAGCAGGGAAACACCATATATTTT. It encodes CASSQGTLRPSKQGNTIYF.

The chain has TRBV10-3 and TRBJ1-6, with 7 bases lining up with TRBD1. CDR3 length: 14 residues. Trimming at V came to 5 bases and at J to 7 bases, leaving 5 bases not matched to a gene. Germline loops: CDR1 ENHRY, CDR2 SYGVKD. This CDR3 reads CAISPRQGNSPLHF. The CDR3 coding sequence is TGTGCCATCAGTCCGAGACAGGGAAATTCACCCCTCCACTTT.

The chain combines TRBV6-6 with TRBJ2-2; D unclear. Germline-derived CDR1 and CDR2 are MNHNY and SVGAGI (reference sequence). Trimming removed 6 bases from V and 0 bases from J, with 8 bases in between. The CDR3 is 14 amino acids. The CDR3 region is CASRLDTNTGELFF. CDR3 DNA sequence: TGTGCCAGCAGACTCGACACGAACACCGGGGAGCTGTTTTTT.

V usage is TRBV29-1 and J usage is TRBJ2-5; 8 nucleotides match TRBD1. Germline V gene data show CDR1 as SQVTM and CDR2 as ANQGSEA. The CDR3 is 15 residues long. V lost 7 bases, J lost 7 bases, and 17 bases stayed unmatched. The DNA for the CDR3 is TGCAGCGCCTCGCCCGCCGCAGGGGGCGCGGGGACCCAGTACTTC. Residues: CSASPAAGGAGTQYF.

V and J are TRBV20-1 and TRBJ2-3; TRBD2 is a possible D gene (6 bases). There are 14 residues in the CDR3. Per germline, CDR1 DFQATT and CDR2 SNEGSKA (reference sequence). Trimming left V 6 bases short and J 15 bases short, with 28 bases between. The CDR3 DNA reads TGCAGTGCCCCGGACACCTTACTATACGGGGGTCATTATTTT. It yields the protein CSAPDTLLYGGHYF.

The count of this clonotype is one. The chain recombines TRBV15 with TRBJ1-3; D remains unclear. The germline V and J ends were trimmed by 8 bases and 0 bases, with 8 bases remaining between them. There are 13 residues in the CDR3. From germline, CDR1 is LNHNV and CDR2 YYDKDF (reference sequence). The CDR3: CATLAYSGNTIYF. The CDR3 nucleotides read TGTGCCACCCTAGCGTACTCTGGAAACACCATATATTTT.

This chain uses TRBV12-3 or TRBV12-4 with TRBJ2-7, with D unresolved. V was shortened by 1 base and J by 4 bases, with 8 bases between the two germline ends. The CDR3 is 13 amino acids. This chain's CDR3 is CASSLDPTYEQYV. CDR3 nucleotides: TGTGCCAGCAGTTTAGACCCCACTTACGAGCAGTACGTC.

The chain employs TRBV28 and TRBJ1-5, with TRBD1 identical over 10 bases. After removal of 7 bases from V and 7 bases from J, the junction contained 7 bases not matched to a gene. CDR1 is MDHEN, CDR2 SYDVKM, per germline. The CDR3 is 14 residues long. The CDR3: CASNLRDRGQPQHF. The CDR3 bases are TGTGCCAGCAACCTCCGGGACAGGGGACAGCCCCAGCATTTT.

The chain uses TRBV5-1 and TRBJ2-2; no reliable D call. Trimming pared 6 bases from V and 1 base from J, leaving 10 bases between. The germline CDR1 and CDR2 sequences are SGHRS and YFSETQ. This CDR3 is 14 amino acids long. The CDR3 DNA is TGCGCCAGCATTAGCACGGTGAACACCGGGGAGCTGTTTTTT. Protein product: CASISTVNTGELFF.

The sample holds one count of this clonotype. The chain employs TRBV5-1 and TRBJ2-7, with D perhaps matching TRBD1 (7 bases). V was clipped by 4 bases and J by 7 bases, with 18 bases between them. The germline gives CDR1 SGHRS, CDR2 YFSETQ. CDR3 length: 14 amino acids. The CDR3 bases are TGCGCCAGCAGCCCGGAGGGGGCCCCGGGAGAGCAGTACTTC. Translating it yields CASSPEGAPGEQYF.

V usage is TRBV3-1 and J usage is TRBJ2-5, with D unclear. V was cut by 0 bases and J by 5 bases, with 16 bases left in between. Germline-derived CDR1 and CDR2 are LGHDT and YNNKEL (reference sequence). The CDR3 loop spans 16 amino acids. The CDR3 DNA follows: TGTGCCAGCAGCCAAGACCCCACGACTCCGAAGGAGACCCAGTACTTC. Translating it yields CASSQDPTTPKETQYF.